This T cell receptor beta chain derives from a study of T cells in Graves' hyperthyroidism and ophthalmopathy. General study findings and limits: Among thyroid clonotypes expanded above 0.001, most also appeared in blood.

Ten or more counts support this clonotype. Its cognate antigen is unknown. Template material for amplifying TCR beta CDR3 regions consisted of RNA transcripts. The HTBI primer set drove a first-round RT-PCR of the TCR CDR3. TCRdb re-analysed the multiplex PCR reads in MiXCR, keeping a single row per CDR3 protein. This table holds a few hundred thousand distinct CDR3 sequences, around 15% found once. Germline V gene data show CDR1 as SGHTS and CDR2 as YDEGEE. This CDR3 has 15 residues. V dropped 2 bases and J dropped 2 bases, with 14 bases sitting between them. The chain recombines TRBV5-8 with TRBJ2-7; TRBD2 is a possible D gene (5 bases). The sample comprised blood. The clonotype was recovered from an older woman with Graves' ophthalmopathy. The CDR3 nucleotides are TGTGCCAGCAGCTTCGGAGGTACAGCAACCTACGAGCAGTACTTC. It is translated as CASSFGGTATYEQYF.